This T cell receptor beta chain was retrieved from a study of CD8 T cells in Susac syndrome. Study-wide context: Among the Susac syndrome patients sequenced, five or six had active disease and under 10 were in remission.

The junction had 7 bases not matched to a gene; V was cut back by 5 bases and J by 5 bases. The CDR3 is made up of 14 amino acids. Germline CDR1 MNHEY, CDR2 SVGAGI. TCR beta sequencing covered blood CD8+ and CD4+ T cells. It was with random hexamers that roughly 0.5 to 1 ug RNA was reverse transcribed. Amplification of TCR beta CDR3 spanned 54 Vbeta and 13 Jbeta via immunoSEQ multiplex PCR. MiXCR, run by TCRdb on the immunoSEQ multiplex PCR reads, gives a single entry per CDR3 protein. The sample lists around 150,000 distinct CDR3 sequences; 85% to 95% were seen once. V is TRBV6-5 and J is TRBJ1-2, with TRBD1 matching 8 bases. The specimen was CD8+ T cells from PBMCs. The receptor comes from a human donor with Susac syndrome. CDR3 sequence: CASSPDRGSYGYTF. The CDR3 DNA reads as TGTGCCAGCAGTCCCGACAGGGGTAGTTATGGCTACACCTTC.